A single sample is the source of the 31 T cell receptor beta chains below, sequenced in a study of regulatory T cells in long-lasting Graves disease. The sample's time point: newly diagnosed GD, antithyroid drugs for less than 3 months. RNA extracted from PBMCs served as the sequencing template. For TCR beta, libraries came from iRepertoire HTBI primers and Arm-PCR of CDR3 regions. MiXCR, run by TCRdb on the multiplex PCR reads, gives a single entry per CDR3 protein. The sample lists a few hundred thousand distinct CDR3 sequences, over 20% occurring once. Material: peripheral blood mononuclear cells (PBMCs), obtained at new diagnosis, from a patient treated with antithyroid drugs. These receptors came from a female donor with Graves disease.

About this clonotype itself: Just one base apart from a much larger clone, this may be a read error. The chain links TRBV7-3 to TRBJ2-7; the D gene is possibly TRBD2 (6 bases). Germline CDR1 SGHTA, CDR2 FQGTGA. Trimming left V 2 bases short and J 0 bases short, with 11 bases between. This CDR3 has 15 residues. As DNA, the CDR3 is TGTGCCAGCAGCTTAGAGGCGGGGAGCTCCTACGAGCAGTACTTC. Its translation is CASSLEAGSSYEQYF.

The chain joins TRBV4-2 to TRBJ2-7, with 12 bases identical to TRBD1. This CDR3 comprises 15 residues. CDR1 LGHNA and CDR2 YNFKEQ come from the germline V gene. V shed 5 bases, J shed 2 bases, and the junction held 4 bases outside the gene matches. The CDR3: CASSTRDRGPYEQYF. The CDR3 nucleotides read TGTGCCAGCAGCACCCGGGACAGGGGGCCCTACGAGCAGTACTTC.

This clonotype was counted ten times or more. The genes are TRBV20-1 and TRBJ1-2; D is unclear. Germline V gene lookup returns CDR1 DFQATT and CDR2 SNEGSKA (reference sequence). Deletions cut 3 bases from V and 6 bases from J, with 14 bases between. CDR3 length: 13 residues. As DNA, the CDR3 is TGCAGTGCTAGTAAGTCTGGAATCGATGGCTACACCTTC. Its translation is CSASKSGIDGYTF.

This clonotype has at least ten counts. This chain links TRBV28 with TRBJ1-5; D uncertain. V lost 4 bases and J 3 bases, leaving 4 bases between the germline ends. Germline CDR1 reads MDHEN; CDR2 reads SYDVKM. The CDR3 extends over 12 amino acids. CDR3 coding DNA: TGTGCCAGCAGTTATACCAATCAGCCCCAGCATTTT. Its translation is CASSYTNQPQHF. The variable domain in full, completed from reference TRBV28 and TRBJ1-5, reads DVKVTQSSRYLVKRTGEKVFLECVQDMDHENMFWYRQDPGLGLRLIYFSYDVKMKEKGDIPEGYSVSREKKERFSLILESASTNQTSMYLCASSYTNQPQHFGDGTRLSIL.

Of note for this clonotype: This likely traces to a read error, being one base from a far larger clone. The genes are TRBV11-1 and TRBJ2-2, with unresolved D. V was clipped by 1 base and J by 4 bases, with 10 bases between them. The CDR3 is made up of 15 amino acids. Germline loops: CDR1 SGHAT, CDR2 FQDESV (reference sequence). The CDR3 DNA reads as TGTGCCAGCAGCTTAGTTAGGCGTGGCACCGGGGAGCTGTTTTTT. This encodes CASSLVRRGTGELFF.

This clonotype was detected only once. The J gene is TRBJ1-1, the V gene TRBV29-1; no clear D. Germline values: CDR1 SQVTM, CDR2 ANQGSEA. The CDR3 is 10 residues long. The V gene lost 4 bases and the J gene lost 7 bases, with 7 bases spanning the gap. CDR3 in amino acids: CSVVGIEAFF. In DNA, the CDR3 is TGCAGCGTTGTAGGCATTGAAGCTTTCTTT.

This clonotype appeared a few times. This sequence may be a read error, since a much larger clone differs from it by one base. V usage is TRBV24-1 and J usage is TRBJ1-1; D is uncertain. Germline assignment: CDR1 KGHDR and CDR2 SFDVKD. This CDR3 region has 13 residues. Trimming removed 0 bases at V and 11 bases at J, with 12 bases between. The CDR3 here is CATSDLDGLTAFF. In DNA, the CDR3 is TGTGCCACCAGTGATTTGGACGGACTCACGGCTTTCTTT.

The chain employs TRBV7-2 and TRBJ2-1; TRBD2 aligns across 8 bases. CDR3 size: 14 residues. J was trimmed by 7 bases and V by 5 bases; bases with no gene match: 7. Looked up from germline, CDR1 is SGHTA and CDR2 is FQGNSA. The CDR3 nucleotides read TGTGCCAGCAGCGTACTGACTAGCGCGAATGAGCAGTTCTTC. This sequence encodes CASSVLTSANEQFF.

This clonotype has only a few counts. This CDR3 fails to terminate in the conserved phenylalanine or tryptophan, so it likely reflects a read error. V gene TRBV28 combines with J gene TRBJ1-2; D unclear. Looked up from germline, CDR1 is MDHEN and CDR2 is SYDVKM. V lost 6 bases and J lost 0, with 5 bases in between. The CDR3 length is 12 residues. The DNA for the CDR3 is TGTGCCAGCAGCCTTACTAACTATGGCTACACCCTC. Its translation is CASSLTNYGYTL.

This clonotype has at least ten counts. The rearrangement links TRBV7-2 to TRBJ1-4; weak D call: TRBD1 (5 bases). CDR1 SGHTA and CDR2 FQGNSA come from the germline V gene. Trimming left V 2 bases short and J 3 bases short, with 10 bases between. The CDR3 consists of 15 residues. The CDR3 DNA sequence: TGTGCCAGCAGCTTATTCGGGGGTCCTAATGAAAAACTGTTTTTT. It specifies CASSLFGGPNEKLFF.

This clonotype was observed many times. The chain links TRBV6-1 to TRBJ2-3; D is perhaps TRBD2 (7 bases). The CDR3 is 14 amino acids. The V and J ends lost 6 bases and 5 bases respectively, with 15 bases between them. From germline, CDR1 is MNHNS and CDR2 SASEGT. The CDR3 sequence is CASRFGGRGDTQYF. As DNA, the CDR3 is TGTGCCAGCAGATTCGGGGGGCGCGGAGATACGCAGTATTTT.

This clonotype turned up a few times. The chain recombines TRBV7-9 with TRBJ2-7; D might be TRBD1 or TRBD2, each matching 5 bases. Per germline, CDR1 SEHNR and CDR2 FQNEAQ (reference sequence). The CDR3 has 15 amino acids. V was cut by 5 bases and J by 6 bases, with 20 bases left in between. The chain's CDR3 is CASSPAGTQGTEQYF. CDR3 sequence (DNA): TGTGCCAGCAGCCCCGCCGGGACCCAGGGAACCGAGCAGTACTTC. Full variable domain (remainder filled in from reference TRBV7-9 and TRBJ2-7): DTGVSQNPRHKITKRGQNVTFRCDPISEHNRLYWYRQTLGQGPEFLTYFQNEAQLEKSRLLSDRFSAERPKGSFSTLEIQRTEQGDSAMYLCASSPAGTQGTEQYFGPGTRLTVT.

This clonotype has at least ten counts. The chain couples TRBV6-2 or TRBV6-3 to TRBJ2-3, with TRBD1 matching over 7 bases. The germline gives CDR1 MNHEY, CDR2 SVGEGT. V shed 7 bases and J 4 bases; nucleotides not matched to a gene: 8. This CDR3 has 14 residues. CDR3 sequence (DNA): TGTGCCAGCACCGAAGGGACAGCCTCAGATACGCAGTATTTT. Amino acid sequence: CASTEGTASDTQYF.

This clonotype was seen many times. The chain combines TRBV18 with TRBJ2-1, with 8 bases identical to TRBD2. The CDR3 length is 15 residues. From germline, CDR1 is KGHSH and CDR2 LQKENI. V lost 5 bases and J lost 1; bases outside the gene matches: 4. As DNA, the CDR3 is TGTGCCAGCTCAAGGGGACTAGTATCCTACAATGAGCAGTTCTTC. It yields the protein CASSRGLVSYNEQFF.

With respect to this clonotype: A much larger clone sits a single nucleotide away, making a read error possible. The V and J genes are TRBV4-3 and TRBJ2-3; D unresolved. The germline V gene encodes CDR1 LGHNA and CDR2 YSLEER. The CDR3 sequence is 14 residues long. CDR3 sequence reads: CASSQDVNTDTRYF. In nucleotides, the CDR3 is TGCGCCAGCAGCCAGGATGTAAACACAGATACGCGGTATTTT.

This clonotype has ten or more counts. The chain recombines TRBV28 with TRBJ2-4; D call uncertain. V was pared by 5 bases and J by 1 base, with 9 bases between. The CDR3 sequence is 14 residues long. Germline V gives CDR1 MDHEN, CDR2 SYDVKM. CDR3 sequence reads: CASSQTYAKNIQYF. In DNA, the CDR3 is TGTGCCAGCAGTCAGACTTATGCCAAAAACATTCAGTACTTC. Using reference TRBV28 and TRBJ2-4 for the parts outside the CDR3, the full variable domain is DVKVTQSSRYLVKRTGEKVFLECVQDMDHENMFWYRQDPGLGLRLIYFSYDVKMKEKGDIPEGYSVSREKKERFSLILESASTNQTSMYLCASSQTYAKNIQYFGAGTRLSVL.

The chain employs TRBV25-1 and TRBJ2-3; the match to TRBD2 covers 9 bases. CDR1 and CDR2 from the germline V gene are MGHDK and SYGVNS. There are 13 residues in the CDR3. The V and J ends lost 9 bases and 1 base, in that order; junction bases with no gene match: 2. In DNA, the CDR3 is TGTGCCAGTTTAGCGGGGGGCACAGATACGCAGTATTTT. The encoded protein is CASLAGGTDTQYF.

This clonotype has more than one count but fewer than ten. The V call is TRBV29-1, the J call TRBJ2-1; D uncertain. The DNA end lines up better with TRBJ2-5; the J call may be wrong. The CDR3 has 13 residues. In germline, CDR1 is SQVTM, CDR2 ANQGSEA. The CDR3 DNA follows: TGCAACGCCCGTAGGGCAAGCCAAGAGACCCAGTACTTC. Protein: CNARRASQETQYF.

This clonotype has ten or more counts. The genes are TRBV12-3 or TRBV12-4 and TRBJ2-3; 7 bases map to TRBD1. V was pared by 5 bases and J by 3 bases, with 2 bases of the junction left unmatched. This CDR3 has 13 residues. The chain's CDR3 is CASSRDRTDTQYF. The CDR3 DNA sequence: TGTGCCAGCAGTCGGGACAGAACAGATACGCAGTATTTT.

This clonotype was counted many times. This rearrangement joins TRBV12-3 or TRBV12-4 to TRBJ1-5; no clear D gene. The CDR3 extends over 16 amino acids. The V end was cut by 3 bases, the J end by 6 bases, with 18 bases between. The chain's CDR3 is CASSLVALQGSQPQHF. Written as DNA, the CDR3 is TGTGCCAGCAGTTTGGTGGCCTTACAAGGCAGTCAGCCCCAGCATTTT.

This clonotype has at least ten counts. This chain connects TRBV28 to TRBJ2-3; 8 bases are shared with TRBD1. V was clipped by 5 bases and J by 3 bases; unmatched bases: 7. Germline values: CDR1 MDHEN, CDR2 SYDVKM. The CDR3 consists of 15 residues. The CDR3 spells CASSHQDRVTDTQYF. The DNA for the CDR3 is TGTGCCAGCAGTCACCAGGACAGGGTAACAGATACGCAGTATTTT.

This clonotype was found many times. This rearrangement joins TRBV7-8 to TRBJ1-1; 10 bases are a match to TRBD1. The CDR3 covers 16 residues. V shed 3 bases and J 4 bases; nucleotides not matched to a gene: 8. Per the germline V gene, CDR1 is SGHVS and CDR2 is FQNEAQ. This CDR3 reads CASSFTGTGVSTEAFF. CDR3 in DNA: TGTGCCAGCAGCTTTACAGGGACAGGGGTTTCCACTGAAGCTTTCTTT.

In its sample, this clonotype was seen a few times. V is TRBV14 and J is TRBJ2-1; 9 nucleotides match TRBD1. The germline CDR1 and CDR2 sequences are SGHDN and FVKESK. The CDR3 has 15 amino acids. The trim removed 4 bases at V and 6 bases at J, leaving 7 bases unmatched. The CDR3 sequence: CASSPWGQGFNEQFF. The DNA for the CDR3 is TGTGCCAGCAGCCCTTGGGGACAGGGCTTCAATGAGCAGTTCTTC.

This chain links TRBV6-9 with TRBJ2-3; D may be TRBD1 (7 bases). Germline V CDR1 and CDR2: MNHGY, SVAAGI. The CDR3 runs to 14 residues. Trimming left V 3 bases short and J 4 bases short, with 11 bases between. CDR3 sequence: CASSYQGGADTQYF. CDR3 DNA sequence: TGTGCCAGCAGTTACCAGGGGGGCGCAGATACGCAGTATTTT.

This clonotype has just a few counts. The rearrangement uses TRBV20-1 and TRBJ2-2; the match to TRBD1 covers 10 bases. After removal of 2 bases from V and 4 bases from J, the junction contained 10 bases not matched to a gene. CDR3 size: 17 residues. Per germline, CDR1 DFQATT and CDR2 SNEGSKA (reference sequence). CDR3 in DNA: TGCAGTGCTAGAACCTCTCGGGACAGGGGAGTCACCGGGGAGCTGTTTTTT. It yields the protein CSARTSRDRGVTGELFF.

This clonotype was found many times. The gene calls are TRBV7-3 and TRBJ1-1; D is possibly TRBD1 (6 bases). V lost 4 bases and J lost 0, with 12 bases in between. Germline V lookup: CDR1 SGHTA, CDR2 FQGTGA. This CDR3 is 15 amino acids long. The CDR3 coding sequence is TGTGCCAGCAGCTATGCGACAGGTATGAACACTGAAGCTTTCTTT. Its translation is CASSYATGMNTEAFF.

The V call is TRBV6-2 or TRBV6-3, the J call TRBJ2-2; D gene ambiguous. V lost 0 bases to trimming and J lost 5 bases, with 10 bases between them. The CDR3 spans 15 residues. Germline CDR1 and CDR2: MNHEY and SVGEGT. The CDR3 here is CASSYSRTDTGELFF. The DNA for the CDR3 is TGTGCCAGCAGTTACTCTCGGACGGATACCGGGGAGCTGTTTTTT.

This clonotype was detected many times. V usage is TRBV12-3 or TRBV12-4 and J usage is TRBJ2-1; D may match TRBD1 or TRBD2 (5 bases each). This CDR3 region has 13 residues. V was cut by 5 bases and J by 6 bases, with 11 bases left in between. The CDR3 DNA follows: TGTGCCAGCAGTCACGGGGCAGGCAATGAGCAGTTCTTC. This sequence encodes CASSHGAGNEQFF.

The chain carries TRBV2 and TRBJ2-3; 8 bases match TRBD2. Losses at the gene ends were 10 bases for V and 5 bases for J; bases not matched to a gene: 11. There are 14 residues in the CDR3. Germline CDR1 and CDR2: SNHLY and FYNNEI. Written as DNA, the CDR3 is TGTGCCACCCAGGCTAGCGGGTCGAGAGATACGCAGTATTTT. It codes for CATQASGSRDTQYF. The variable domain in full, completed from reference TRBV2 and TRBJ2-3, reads EPEVTQTPSHQVTQMGQEVILRCVPISNHLYFYWYRQILGQKVEFLVSFYNNEISEKSEIFDDQFSVERPDGSNFTLKIRSTKLEDSAMYFCATQASGSRDTQYFGPGTRLTVL.

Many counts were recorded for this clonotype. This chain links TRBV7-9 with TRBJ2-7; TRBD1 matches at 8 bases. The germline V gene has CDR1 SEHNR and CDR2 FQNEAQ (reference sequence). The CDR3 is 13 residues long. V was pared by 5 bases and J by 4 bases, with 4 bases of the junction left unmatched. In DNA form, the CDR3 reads TGTGCCAGCAGCCTCGGGACAGGATACGAGCAGTACTTC. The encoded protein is CASSLGTGYEQYF.

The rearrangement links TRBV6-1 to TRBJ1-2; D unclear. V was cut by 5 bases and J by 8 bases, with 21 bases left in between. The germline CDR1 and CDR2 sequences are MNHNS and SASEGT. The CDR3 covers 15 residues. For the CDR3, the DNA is TGTGCCAGCAGTAAAGGTGGGGATGCGGCTTGGGGCTACACCTTC. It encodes CASSKGGDAAWGYTF.